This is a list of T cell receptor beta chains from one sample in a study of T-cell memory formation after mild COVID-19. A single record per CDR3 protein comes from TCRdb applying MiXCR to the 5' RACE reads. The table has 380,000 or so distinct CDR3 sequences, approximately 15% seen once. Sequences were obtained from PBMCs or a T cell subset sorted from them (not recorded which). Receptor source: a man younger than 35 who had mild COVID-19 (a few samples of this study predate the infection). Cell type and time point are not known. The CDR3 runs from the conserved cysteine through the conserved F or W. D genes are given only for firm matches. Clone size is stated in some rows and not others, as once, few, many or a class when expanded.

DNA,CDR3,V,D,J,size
TGTGCCAGCAGCGATACAGGGGAATCTAATGAAAAACTGTTTTTT,CASSDTGESNEKLFF,TRBV7-9,TRBD1,TRBJ1-4,NA
TGTGCCAGCTCACCTTTCGGGATTTTCACAGATACGCAGTATTTT,CASSPFGIFTDTQYF,TRBV18,NA,TRBJ2-3,few
TGTGCCAGCAGCGCGGACAGGATCACAGATACGCAGTATTTT,CASSADRITDTQYF,TRBV2,TRBD1,TRBJ2-3,few
TGCAGTGCTAGAAGGCAGTCAGATACGCAGTATTTT,CSARRQSDTQYF,TRBV20-1,NA,TRBJ2-3,NA
TGTGCCAGCAGTTCCAGCGGGGGCCCGCAGTATTTT,CASSSSGGPQYF,TRBV6-2/TRBV6-3,TRBD2,TRBJ2-3,many
TGTGCCAGCAGCTTACGGACAGGGATTGGCTACACCTTC,CASSLRTGIGYTF,TRBV7-9,TRBD1,TRBJ1-2,few
TGTGCCAGCAGCTCCTTGGGGTTCCCCACAGATACGCAGTATTTT,CASSSLGFPTDTQYF,TRBV6-5,NA,TRBJ2-3,NA
TGCGCCAGCAGCCCCCCCAACACGGAGGGCTACACCTTC,CASSPPNTEGYTF,TRBV5-1,NA,TRBJ1-2,NA
TGTGCCAGCAGCGCCATTACTAGCGGGGGGTACAATGAGCAGTTCTTC,CASSAITSGGYNEQFF,TRBV9,TRBD2,TRBJ2-1,few
TGCGCCAGCAGCACCCGGACAGGAGAATACACCATATATTTT,CASSTRTGEYTIYF,TRBV4-1,TRBD1,TRBJ1-3,NA
TGTGCCAGCAGAACAGGGAGGTGGGATACGCAGTATTTT,CASRTGRWDTQYF,TRBV12-3/TRBV12-4,NA,TRBJ2-3,few
TGTGCCAGCAGCCCACTCGTCATCTCTGGAAACACCATATATTTT,CASSPLVISGNTIYF,TRBV7-8,NA,TRBJ1-3,few
TGTGCCAGCAGGACGTACACTGAAGCTTTCTTT,CASRTYTEAFF,TRBV6-1,NA,TRBJ1-1,few
TGTGCCAGCTCACCGGTCCGAGCCTTGAACACTGAAGCTTTCTTT,CASSPVRALNTEAFF,TRBV18,NA,TRBJ1-1,few
TGTGCCAGCAGTTTCGGGAGGTGGGAGACCCAGTACTTC,CASSFGRWETQYF,TRBV27,TRBD2,TRBJ2-5,NA
TGTGCCAGCAGCCTCCGGCGGGGGACTAGCGAAGGTTGGGAGACCCAGTACTTC,CASSLRRGTSEGWETQYF,TRBV6-6,TRBD2,TRBJ2-5,NA
TGTGCCATCAGTGACTCCCTCCGGCAGCCGGGAAACATTCAGTACTTC,CAISDSLRQPGNIQYF,TRBV10-3,NA,TRBJ2-4,NA
TGTGCCAGCAGTTTAGGGGCAGGAGCTGGGGGCTACACCTTC,CASSLGAGAGGYTF,TRBV12-3/TRBV12-4,NA,TRBJ1-2,few
TGCAGCGTTGAAGATAGCGGGGTTATTACGGGCAATGAGCAGTTCTTC,CSVEDSGVITGNEQFF,TRBV29-1,TRBD2,TRBJ2-1,few
TGTGCCAGCAGCAAGGACAGGGGAACTGAAGCTTTCTTT,CASSKDRGTEAFF,TRBV5-5,TRBD1,TRBJ1-1,NA
TGTGCCAGCAGCTTACAGGGGCCCACAGATACGCAGTATTTT,CASSLQGPTDTQYF,TRBV7-3,NA,TRBJ2-3,NA
TGTGCCAGCAGACATCTAGCAGGGTCCGGATACGAGCAGTACTTC,CASRHLAGSGYEQYF,TRBV6-6,NA,TRBJ2-7,NA
TGTGCCAGCAGTTTCCAGGGACAGAGCAATCAGCCCCAGCATTTT,CASSFQGQSNQPQHF,TRBV27,TRBD1,TRBJ1-5,few
TGCGCCAGCAGCCGAGGGGTGCGGGTAGTAGGGGAGACCCAGTACTTC,CASSRGVRVVGETQYF,TRBV5-1,NA,TRBJ2-5,NA
TGTGCCAGCAGCTTAGTCTGGGAAGGGGGCGCGGGTGAGACCCAGTACTTC,CASSLVWEGGAGETQYF,TRBV13,TRBD1,TRBJ2-5,NA
TGTGCCAGCTCAAAAGCGGGGGGAGTTACGGAGCAGTACTTC,CASSKAGGVTEQYF,TRBV18,TRBD2,TRBJ2-7,NA
TGTGCCAGCAGCCCCCAGGACAGGGTGGGGAGCACTGAAGCTTTCTTT,CASSPQDRVGSTEAFF,TRBV7-3,TRBD1,TRBJ1-1,few
TGCGCCAGCAGCCTCCGGGACAGGGGGTCCCAGTACTTC,CASSLRDRGSQYF,TRBV5-1,TRBD1,TRBJ2-5,NA
TGTGCCAGCGGGACAGGCGCTATTCTAACGAATGGCTACACCTTC,CASGTGAILTNGYTF,TRBV7-2,TRBD1,TRBJ1-2,NA
TGTGCCAGCAGTTACAGTACGGTGAACACTGAAGCTTTCTTT,CASSYSTVNTEAFF,TRBV6-5,NA,TRBJ1-1,few
TGTGCCAGCAACGGGTACGGGGTCTATGGCTACACCTTC,CASNGYGVYGYTF,TRBV2,NA,TRBJ1-2,NA
TGTGCCAGCAGTGGGGGGCCCGAAAAACTGTTTTTT,CASSGGPEKLFF,TRBV25-1,NA,TRBJ1-4,once
TGCGCCAGCAGCTTGGACGGGCTAGGGGGCGATGAGCAGTTCTTC,CASSLDGLGGDEQFF,TRBV5-1,TRBD1,TRBJ2-1,many
TGCGCCAGCAGCTGGACAGGGGGCAACACCGGGGAGCTGTTTTTT,CASSWTGGNTGELFF,TRBV5-1,TRBD1,TRBJ2-2,NA
TGTGCCAGCAGTTTGCGGGGTGACTATGGCTACACCTTC,CASSLRGDYGYTF,TRBV12-3/TRBV12-4,NA,TRBJ1-2,many
TGTGCCATCAGTAACAGGATCCCTAGCACAGATACGCAGTATTTT,CAISNRIPSTDTQYF,TRBV10-3,NA,TRBJ2-3,NA
TGTGCCATCAGTAACCCAGGGAGGGACTATGGCTACACCTTC,CAISNPGRDYGYTF,TRBV10-3,NA,TRBJ1-2,NA
TGCGCCAGCAGCTGGACAGGGTCGGCTTCCTACGAGCAGTACTTC,CASSWTGSASYEQYF,TRBV5-1,TRBD1,TRBJ2-7,few
TGCAGTGCCCAAAGGGGGCAGGGGAACACTGAAGCTTTCTTT,CSAQRGQGNTEAFF,TRBV20-1,TRBD1,TRBJ1-1,few
TGTGCCAGCACCCACGGGGTTTTTCCATATGATTCACCCCTCCACTTT,CASTHGVFPYDSPLHF,TRBV7-9,NA,TRBJ1-6,NA
TGTGCCAGCAGCCGCGACAGGCTGCCAGATACGCAGTATTTT,CASSRDRLPDTQYF,TRBV12-3/TRBV12-4,NA,TRBJ2-3,few
TGTGCCAGCTCCGACAATAACTATGGCTACACCTTC,CASSDNNYGYTF,TRBV6-1,NA,TRBJ1-2,NA
TGTGCCAGCACCCGACTCGGCGGACTAGCGGCTAGCACAGATACGCAGTATTTT,CASTRLGGLAASTDTQYF,TRBV5-4,TRBD2,TRBJ2-3,few
TGTGCCAGCAGTGTGGCAGGGCAAACAGATACGCAGTATTTT,CASSVAGQTDTQYF,TRBV6-4,NA,TRBJ2-3,NA